This T cell receptor (beta chain) comes out of a study of CD8+CD57+ T cells in acquired aplastic anemia. Study in general: Sorted CD4+ and CD8+ cells gave a mean 3.2 ug DNA, range roughly 0.18 to 30 ug. Healthy-donor CD4+ cells averaged around 10 million reads.

Germline lookup yields CDR1 LGHNA and CDR2 YNFKEQ. The CDR3 totals 16 residues. V shed 1 base and J shed 8 bases, with 18 bases lying between them. Points from the study as a whole: The study found no significant CD8+ Simpson's diversity difference between patients and controls. Sharing between patients and controls was observed for roughly 29 CD8+ CDR3 sequences.

Both TCR beta VDJ combination and CDR3 sequence profiling were carried out. Genomic DNA was the template for this profiling. MiXCR, applied by TCRdb to the reads, yields one record per CDR3 protein. The data show fewer than 100,000 distinct CDR3 sequences, about half seen once. In regard to this clonotype: Its antigen is unknown.

The sample comprised sorted CD4+, CD8+, or CD8+CD57+ T cells (not recorded which) from PBMCs. The TCR originated in a human donor in good health, serving as a control. The gene calls are TRBV4-2 and TRBJ2-1; tentative D call: TRBD2 (7 bases). The CDR3 DNA is TGTGCCAGCAGCCAAGTAGGGGGACTAATCTTTGATGAGCAGTTCTTC. It translates to CASSQVGGLIFDEQFF.